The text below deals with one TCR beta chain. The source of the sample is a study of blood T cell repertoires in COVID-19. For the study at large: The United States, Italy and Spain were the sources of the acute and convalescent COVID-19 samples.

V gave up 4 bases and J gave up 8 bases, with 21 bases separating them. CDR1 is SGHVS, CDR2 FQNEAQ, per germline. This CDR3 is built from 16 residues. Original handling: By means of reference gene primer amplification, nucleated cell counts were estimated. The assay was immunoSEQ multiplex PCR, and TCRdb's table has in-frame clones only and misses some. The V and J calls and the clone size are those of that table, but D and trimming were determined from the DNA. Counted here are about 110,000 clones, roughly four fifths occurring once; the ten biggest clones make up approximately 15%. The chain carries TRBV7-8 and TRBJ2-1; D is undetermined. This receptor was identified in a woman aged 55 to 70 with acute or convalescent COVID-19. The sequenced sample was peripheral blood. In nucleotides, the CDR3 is TGTGCCAGCAGCTCCTTTACTGTGCGGTTAGACCATGAGCAGTTCTTC. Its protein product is CASSSFTVRLDHEQFF.